The clone carrying this T cell receptor beta chain was counted ten times or more. Its antigen remains unidentified. RNA transcripts were the template for amplifying TCR beta CDR3 regions. HTBI primers were used for first-round RT-PCR of the TCR CDR3. One entry per CDR3 protein, called by TCRdb with MiXCR from the multiplex PCR reads. The sample carries hundreds of thousands of distinct CDR3 sequences, roughly 19% recorded once. CDR1 and CDR2 from the germline V gene are SNHLY and FYNNEI. This CDR3 has 11 amino acids. V was shortened by 7 bases and J by 2 bases, with 5 bases between the two germline ends. The data were obtained in a study of T cells in Graves' hyperthyroidism and ophthalmopathy. Study-wide findings and caveats: Ophthalmopathy onset followed model prediction by a median about six months. Blood held most thyroid clonotypes expanded above 0.001 frequency.

The sequenced sample was blood. The receptor was isolated from a man between 45 and 60 years old with Graves' ophthalmopathy. The V and J genes are TRBV2 and TRBJ1-2; D gene uncertain. CDR3 in amino acids: CASKENYGYTF. In nucleotides, the CDR3 is TGTGCCAGCAAAGAAAACTATGGCTACACCTTC. The variable domain in full, with the rest retrieved from reference TRBV2 and TRBJ1-2, is EPEVTQTPSHQVTQMGQEVILRCVPISNHLYFYWYRQILGQKVEFLVSFYNNEISEKSEIFDDQFSVERPDGSNFTLKIRSTKLEDSAMYFCASKENYGYTFGSGTRLTVV.